Below, 16 T cell receptor beta chains from the same sample are listed, as sequenced in a study of circulating tumor DNA in untreated peripheral T-cell lymphoma. Sequencing used immunoSEQ multiplex PCR; TCRdb keeps in-frame clones, though not all of them. Of around 6,300 clones in the sample, less than 70% were seen once. Sequencing was done on a sample of tumor tissue. These receptors came from a human donor with peripheral T-cell lymphoma.

This clone was observed a few times. The V call is TRBV18, the J call TRBJ2-7; D remains ambiguous. The germline CDR1 and CDR2 sequences are KGHSH and LQKENI. The CDR3 has 13 residues. The V end was cut by 3 bases, the J end by 6 bases, with 12 bases between. This chain's CDR3 is CASSPREDSEQYF. The DNA of the CDR3 is TGTGCCAGCTCACCGAGAGAGGATTCCGAGCAGTACTTC.

The rearrangement uses TRBV2 and TRBJ2-1; 8 bases agree with TRBD2. Germline-derived CDR1 and CDR2 are SNHLY and FYNNEI. The length of the CDR3 is 14 residues. V trimming: 5 bases; J trimming: 7 bases; junction bases outside the gene matches: 7. As DNA, the CDR3 is TGTGCCAGCAGTTTAACGGGACTAGGGAATGAGCAGTTCTTC. This sequence encodes CASSLTGLGNEQFF. Variable domain in full (rest from reference TRBV2 and TRBJ2-1): EPEVTQTPSHQVTQMGQEVILRCVPISNHLYFYWYRQILGQKVEFLVSFYNNEISEKSEIFDDQFSVERPDGSNFTLKIRSTKLEDSAMYFCASSLTGLGNEQFFGPGTRLTVL.

This chain links TRBV10-2 with TRBJ1-1; D remains ambiguous. V lost 5 bases and J lost 11, with 15 bases in between. Germline V gene data show CDR1 as WSHSY and CDR2 as SAAADI. The CDR3 extends over 12 amino acids. The CDR3 coding sequence is TGCGCCAGCAGTTCCCCCGAGGTGTTTGCTTTCTTT. Residues: CASSSPEVFAFF.

The chain couples TRBV6-8 to TRBJ1-1; D possibly corresponds to TRBD1 (5 bases). The CDR3 covers 16 residues. V lost 8 bases to trimming and J lost 2 bases, with 21 bases between them. Germline V gene lookup returns CDR1 MNHGY and CDR2 SAAAGT. CDR3 sequence: CASAQRGRPANTEAFF. CDR3 sequence (DNA): TGTGCCAGCGCTCAGAGGGGCAGACCTGCCAACACTGAAGCTTTCTTT.

For the CDR3, the DNA is TGTGCCAGCCTAAGGGAGGGAGCAACGGACTACAATGAGCAGTTCTTC. Encoded protein: CASLREGATDYNEQFF. The chain uses TRBV6-9 and TRBJ2-1; 7 positions agree with TRBD2. V lost 8 bases and J lost 3; bases outside the gene matches: 13. This CDR3 is 16 amino acids long. Germline V lookup: CDR1 MNHGY, CDR2 SVAAGI.

This chain connects TRBV6-4 to TRBJ2-7, with no clear D. CDR1 is MRHNA and CDR2 is SNTAGT in the germline V gene. V dropped 3 bases and J dropped 3 bases, with 12 bases sitting between them. The CDR3 runs to 14 residues. In nucleotides, the CDR3 is TGTGCCAGCAGTGAAATGCGGCACAACTACGAGCAGTACTTC. Amino acids: CASSEMRHNYEQYF.

This chain uses TRBV30 with TRBJ1-1, with D uncertain. Germline-derived CDR1 and CDR2 are GTSNPN and SVGIG (reference sequence). The CDR3 is 16 amino acids. V lost 1 base and J lost 4, with 19 bases in between. The CDR3 region has the DNA TGTGCCTGGAGTGCTCCCCTCGTCGGGGAGAGCACTGAAGCTTTCTTT. This codes for CAWSAPLVGESTEAFF. Full variable domain (outside the CDR3, taken from reference TRBV30 and TRBJ1-1): SQTIHQWPATLVQPVGSPLSLECTVEGTSNPNLYWYRQAAGRGLQLLFYSVGIGQISSEVPQNLSASRPQDRQFILSSKKLLLSDSGFYLCAWSAPLVGESTEAFFGQGTRLTVV.

The chain couples TRBV19 to TRBJ1-1; D gene unclear. This CDR3 region has 15 residues. Germline loops: CDR1 LNHDA, CDR2 SQIVND (reference sequence). Trimming cost V 3 bases and J 0 bases, with 11 bases left between them. The CDR3 region is CASSIRAAMNTEAFF. In nucleotides, the CDR3 is TGTGCCAGTAGTATTCGGGCAGCTATGAACACTGAAGCTTTCTTT.

The V call is TRBV11-3, the J call TRBJ2-2; 10 bases align to TRBD1. Trimming took 5 bases from V and 2 from J; bases not matched to a gene: 11. This CDR3 region has 18 residues. Per germline, CDR1 SGHNT and CDR2 YENEEA. The CDR3 protein is CASSQFPGQGFNTGELFF. The CDR3 coding sequence is TGTGCCAGCAGCCAGTTCCCGGGACAGGGGTTTAACACCGGGGAGCTGTTTTTT.

The V call is TRBV28, the J call TRBJ1-2; D gene uncertain. Trimming stripped 4 bases from V and 4 bases from J, with 16 bases between. Germline V gene lookup returns CDR1 MDHEN and CDR2 SYDVKM. The CDR3 is 15 amino acids. The CDR3 is CASSSPQAGSYGYTF. CDR3 nucleotide sequence: TGTGCCAGCAGTTCCCCCCAAGCGGGGTCCTATGGCTACACCTTC.

CDR3 protein: CASNMAGREHGYTF. CDR3 DNA sequence: TGTGCCAGTAATATGGCCGGCAGAGAGCATGGCTACACCTTC. This rearrangement joins TRBV19 to TRBJ1-2; D is uncertain. The germline gives CDR1 LNHDA, CDR2 SQIVND (reference sequence). Deletions cut 7 bases from V and 6 bases from J, with 18 bases between. This CDR3 region has 14 residues.

The genes are TRBV19 and TRBJ2-6; D is undetermined. The CDR3 contains 16 residues. Trimming took off 5 bases at V and 2 bases at J, with 13 bases between the two ends. Per germline, CDR1 LNHDA and CDR2 SQIVND (reference sequence). Written as DNA, the CDR3 is TGTGCCAGTAGTCGCAAACCCCTAGCTGGGGCCAACGTCCTGACTTTC. Protein: CASSRKPLAGANVLTF.

J is TRBJ2-5 and V is TRBV10-3, with TRBD1 matching over 7 bases. V lost 2 bases, J lost 0 bases, and 6 bases stayed unmatched. The CDR3 loop spans 16 amino acids. Germline V gene data show CDR1 as ENHRY and CDR2 as SYGVKD. The CDR3 DNA sequence: TGTGCCATCAGTGAGGGAGGACAGGCCCACCAAGAGACCCAGTACTTC. Translation: CAISEGGQAHQETQYF.

In the case of this clone: One junction end does not reproduce the germline sequence, and a read error may be involved. This sequence joins TRBV6-8 and TRBJ2-3; D may be TRBD1 (7 bases). CDR3 length: 14 residues. Germline-derived CDR1 and CDR2 are MNHGY and SAAAGT. CDR3 loop: CAISVTGEADTQYF. The CDR3 DNA is TGTGCCATCAGTGTAACAGGGGAGGCAGATACGCAGTATTTT.

The rearrangement uses TRBV19 and TRBJ2-3; TRBD2 aligns across 10 bases. The length of the CDR3 is 16 residues. J lost 1 base, V lost 4 bases, and 5 bases had no gene match. Germline-derived CDR1 and CDR2 are LNHDA and SQIVND (reference sequence). In DNA form, the CDR3 reads TGTGCCAGTAGTAAGCTAGCGGGAGTCGGCACAGATACGCAGTATTTT. It is translated as CASSKLAGVGTDTQYF.

The chain combines TRBV7-6 with TRBJ1-4; a possible D gene is TRBD1 (5 bases). V shed 1 base and J shed 12 bases, with 18 bases lying between them. The CDR3 is made up of 15 amino acids. Germline V lookup: CDR1 SGHVS, CDR2 FNYEAQ. The CDR3 loop is CASSLDGRPGGELFF. The CDR3 DNA reads TGTGCCAGCAGCTTAGACGGGCGACCTGGGGGGGAACTGTTTTTT.